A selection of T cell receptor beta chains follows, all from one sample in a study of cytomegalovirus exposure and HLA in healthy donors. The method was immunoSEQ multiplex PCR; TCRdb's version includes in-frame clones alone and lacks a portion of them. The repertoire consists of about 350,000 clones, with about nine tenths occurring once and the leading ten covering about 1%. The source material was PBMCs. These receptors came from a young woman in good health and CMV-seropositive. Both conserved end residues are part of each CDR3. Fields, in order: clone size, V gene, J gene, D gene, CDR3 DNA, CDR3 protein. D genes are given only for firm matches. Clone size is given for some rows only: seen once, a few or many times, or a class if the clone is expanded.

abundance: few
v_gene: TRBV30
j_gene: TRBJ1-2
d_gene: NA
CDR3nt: TGTGCCTGGAGTTCGCGGGGGTGGGGCTACACCTTC
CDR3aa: CAWSSRGWGYTF

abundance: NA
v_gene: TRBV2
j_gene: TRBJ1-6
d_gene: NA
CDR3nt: TGTGCCAGCAGGGCGACCAGCTCCTATAATTCACCCCTCCACTTT
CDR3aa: CASRATSSYNSPLHF

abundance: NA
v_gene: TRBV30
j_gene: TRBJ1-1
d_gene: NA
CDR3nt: TGTGCCTGGAGTAGATCGGGACGCACGAACACTGAAGCTTTCTTT
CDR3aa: CAWSRSGRTNTEAFF

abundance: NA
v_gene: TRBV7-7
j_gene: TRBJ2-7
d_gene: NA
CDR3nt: TGTGCCAGCAGCAAAGGACCCTCCTACGAGCAGTACTTC
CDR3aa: CASSKGPSYEQYF

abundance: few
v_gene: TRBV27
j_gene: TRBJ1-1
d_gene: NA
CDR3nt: TGTGCCAGCAGTTTAGGGGACACAGCTGAAGCTTTCTTT
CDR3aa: CASSLGDTAEAFF

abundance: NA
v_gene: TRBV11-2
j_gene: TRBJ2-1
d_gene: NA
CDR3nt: TGTGCCGCCGGCTCCTACAATGAGCAGTTCTTC
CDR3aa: CAAGSYNEQFF

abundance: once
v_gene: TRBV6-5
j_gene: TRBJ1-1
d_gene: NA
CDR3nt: TGTGCCAGCACAGGGTCGAACACTGAAGCTTTCTTT
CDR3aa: CASTGSNTEAFF

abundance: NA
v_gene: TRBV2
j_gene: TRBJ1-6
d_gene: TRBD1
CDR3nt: TGTGCCAGCAGTGGGGACAGAGATTCACCCCTCCACTTT
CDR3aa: CASSGDRDSPLHF

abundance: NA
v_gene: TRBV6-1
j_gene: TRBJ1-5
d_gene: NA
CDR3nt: TGTGCCAGCAGTGAATTGGGTGAGGGCGGTCAGCCCCAGCATTTT
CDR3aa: CASSELGEGGQPQHF

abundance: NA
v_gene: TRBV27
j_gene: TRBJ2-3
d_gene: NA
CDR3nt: TGTGCCACCGCGGAAATTTTCACAGATACGCAGTATTTT
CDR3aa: CATAEIFTDTQYF

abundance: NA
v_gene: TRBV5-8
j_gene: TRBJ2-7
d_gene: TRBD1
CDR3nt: TGTGCCAGCAGCCAATCAGGGACAGTACCCTACGAGCAGTACTTC
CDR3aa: CASSQSGTVPYEQYF

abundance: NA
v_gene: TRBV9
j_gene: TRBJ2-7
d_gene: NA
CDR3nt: TGTGCCAGCAGCGCGCGGGACGCCTACGAGCAGTACTTC
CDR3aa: CASSARDAYEQYF

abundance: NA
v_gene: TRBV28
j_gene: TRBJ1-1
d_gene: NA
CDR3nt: TGTGCCAGCAGTTTGGGGTGGAATGAAGCTTTCTTT
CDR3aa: CASSLGWNEAFF

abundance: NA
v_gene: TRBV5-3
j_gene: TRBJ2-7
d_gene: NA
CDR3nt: TGTGCCAGAAGCTCTCGGGACACATCCTACGAGCAGTACTTC
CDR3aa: CARSSRDTSYEQYF

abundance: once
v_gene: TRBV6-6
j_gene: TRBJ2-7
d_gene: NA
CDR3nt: TGTGCCAGCAGTTACGAGGGGGGAACCTACGAGCAGTACTTC
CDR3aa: CASSYEGGTYEQYF

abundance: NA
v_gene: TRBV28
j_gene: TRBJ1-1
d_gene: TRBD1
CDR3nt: TGTGCCAGCAGTGACATGACAGGGGTTTTTACTGAAGCTTTCTTT
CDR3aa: CASSDMTGVFTEAFF

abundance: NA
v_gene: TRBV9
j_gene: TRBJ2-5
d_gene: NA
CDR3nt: TGTGCCAGCAGCGTAGAGGGAGGAGAGACCCAGTACTTC
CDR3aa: CASSVEGGETQYF

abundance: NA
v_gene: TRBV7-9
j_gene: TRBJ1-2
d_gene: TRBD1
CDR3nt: TGTGCCAGCAGCTCCGCCGGGACAGGGAAGTATGTCTATGGCTACACCTTC
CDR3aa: CASSSAGTGKYVYGYTF

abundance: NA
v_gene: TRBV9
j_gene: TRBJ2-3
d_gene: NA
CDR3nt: TGTGCCAGCAGCGTTCCCAAGTACGGGGGCACAGATACGCAGTATTTT
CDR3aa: CASSVPKYGGTDTQYF

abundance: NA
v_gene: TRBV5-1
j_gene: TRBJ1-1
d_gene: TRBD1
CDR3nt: TGCGCCAGCAGCATGGACAGGGTGGGTGAAGCTTTCTTT
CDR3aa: CASSMDRVGEAFF

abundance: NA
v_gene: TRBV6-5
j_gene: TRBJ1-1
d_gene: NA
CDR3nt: TGTGCCAGCAGTTACGGAAAACAGGGCAACACTGAAGCTTTCTTT
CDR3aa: CASSYGKQGNTEAFF

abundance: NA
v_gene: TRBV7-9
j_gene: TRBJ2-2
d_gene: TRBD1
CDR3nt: TGTGCCAGCAGCCCGAGGGGTCAGGGGGCTACCGGGGAGCTGTTTTTT
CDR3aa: CASSPRGQGATGELFF

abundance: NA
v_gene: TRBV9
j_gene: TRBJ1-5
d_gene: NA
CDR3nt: TGTGCCAGCAGCCTTGGGCCTCAACCGCCCCAGCATTTT
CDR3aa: CASSLGPQPPQHF

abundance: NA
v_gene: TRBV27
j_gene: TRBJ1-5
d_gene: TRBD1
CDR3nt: TGTGCCAGCATGGACAGGGTCTATAGCAATCAGCCCCAGCATTTT
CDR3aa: CASMDRVYSNQPQHF

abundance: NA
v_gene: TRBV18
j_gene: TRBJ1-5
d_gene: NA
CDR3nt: TGTGCCAGCTCACCGGATCTCAGCAATCAGCCCCAGCATTTT
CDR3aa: CASSPDLSNQPQHF

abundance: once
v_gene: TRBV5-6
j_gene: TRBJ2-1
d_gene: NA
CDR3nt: TGTGCCAGCACCTCACCGGGGGATGAGCAGTTCTTC
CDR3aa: CASTSPGDEQFF

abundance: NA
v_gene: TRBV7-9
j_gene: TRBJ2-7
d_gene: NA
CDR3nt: TGTGCCAGCAGCTTAGCGCTAACCTATCCGGAGCAGTACTTC
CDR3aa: CASSLALTYPEQYF

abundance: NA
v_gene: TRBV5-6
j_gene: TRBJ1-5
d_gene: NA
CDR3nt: TGTGCCAGCAGCTTGCGGCAGGCGGGCAATCAGCCCCAGCATTTT
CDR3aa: CASSLRQAGNQPQHF

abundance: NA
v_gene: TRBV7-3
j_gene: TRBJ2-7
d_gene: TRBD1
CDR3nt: TGTGCCAGCAGCCGCGCAAGCAACCCGGGACAGACCTACGAGCAGTACTTC
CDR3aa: CASSRASNPGQTYEQYF

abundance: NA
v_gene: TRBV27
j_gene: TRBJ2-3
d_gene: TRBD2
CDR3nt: TGTGCCAGCAGTACTAGCGGGGTAGATACGCAGTATTTT
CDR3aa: CASSTSGVDTQYF

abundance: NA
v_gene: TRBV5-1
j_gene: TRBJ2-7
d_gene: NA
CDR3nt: TGCGCCAGCAGCTTGGCCAAGGGTTCCTACGAGCAGTACTTC
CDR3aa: CASSLAKGSYEQYF

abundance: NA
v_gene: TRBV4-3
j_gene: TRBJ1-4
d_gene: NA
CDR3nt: TGCGCCAGCAGCCAAGATAACTCGCGAAGGGATGATGAAAAACTGTTTTTT
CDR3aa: CASSQDNSRRDDEKLFF

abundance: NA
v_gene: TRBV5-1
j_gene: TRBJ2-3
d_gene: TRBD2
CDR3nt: TGCGCCAGCAGCCCATCCAGCGGGAGGGCCCCCGCTACGCAGTATTTT
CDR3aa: CASSPSSGRAPATQYF

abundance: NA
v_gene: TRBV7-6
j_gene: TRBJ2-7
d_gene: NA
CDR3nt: TGTGCCAGCAGCAAGAACTCCGGGACATCACTAGAGCAGTACTTC
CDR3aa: CASSKNSGTSLEQYF

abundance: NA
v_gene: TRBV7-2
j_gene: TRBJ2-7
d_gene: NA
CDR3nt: TGTGCCAGCAGCCACAGTGGAACCTACGAGCAGTACTTC
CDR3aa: CASSHSGTYEQYF

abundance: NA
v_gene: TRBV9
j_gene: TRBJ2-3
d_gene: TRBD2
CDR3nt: TGTGCCAGCAGCGTAGGTAGCGGGGGGGCCGGGACAGATACGCAGTATTTT
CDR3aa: CASSVGSGGAGTDTQYF

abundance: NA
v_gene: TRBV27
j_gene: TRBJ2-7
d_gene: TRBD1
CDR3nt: TGTGCCAGCAGTTTGACGACAGGGTCGGGGAAGCAGTACTTC
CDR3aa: CASSLTTGSGKQYF

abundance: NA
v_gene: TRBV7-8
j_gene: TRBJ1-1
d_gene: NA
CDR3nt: TGTGCCAGCAGCTTAAGAACAGGGCTCTCAATGAACACTGAAGCTTTCTTT
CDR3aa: CASSLRTGLSMNTEAFF

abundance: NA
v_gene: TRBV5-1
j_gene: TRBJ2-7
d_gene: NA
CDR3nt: TGCGCCAGCAGCTTGTGGGCGGGGGCGACCTACGAGCAGTACTTC
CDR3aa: CASSLWAGATYEQYF

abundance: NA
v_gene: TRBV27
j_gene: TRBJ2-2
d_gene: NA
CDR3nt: TGTGCCAGCAGTTTATTGGGGGGCGCGAACACCGGGGAGCTGTTTTTT
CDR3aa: CASSLLGGANTGELFF